This T cell receptor (beta chain) came from a study of PD-L1 blockade in urothelial cancer. Regarding time point: peripheral blood 6 weeks after treatment start. Each patient presented with locally advanced or metastatic urothelial carcinoma. This table comes from immunoSEQ multiplex PCR, and its TCRdb copy is limited to in-frame clones, with some not included. Among about 76,000 clones listed, 75% to 95% were seen once. The origin of this receptor is an elderly woman with urothelial cancer. This specimen consisted of PBMCs, obtained around atezolizumab (anti-PD-L1) treatment.

The CDR3 sequence: CASSINTLSYNEQFF. CDR3 bases: TGTGCCAGTAGTATAAATACATTATCCTACAATGAGCAGTTCTTC. This chain links TRBV19 with TRBJ2-1; D gene ambiguous. This CDR3 has 15 residues. The germline gives CDR1 LNHDA, CDR2 SQIVND (reference sequence). Trimming took 2 bases from V and 1 from J, leaving 9 bases between them.